Following are 9 T cell receptor beta chains from one sample sequenced in a study of glioma-infiltrating T cells. TCR alpha and beta CDR3 regions were amplified from RNA using iRepertoire nested multiplex PCR. A single record per CDR3 protein comes from TCRdb applying MiXCR to the multiplex PCR reads. The sample contains under 200,000 distinct CDR3 sequences, around 40% of which appear only once. The specimen was glioma tissue, nonneoplastic brain tissue, or PBMCs (not recorded which). The receptors come from a human donor with low-grade glioma or glioblastoma, undergoing nonglioma brain surgery, or in good health (not recorded which).

This clonotype has a count of ten or more. V usage is TRBV7-9 and J usage is TRBJ2-1, with a weak D call TRBD2 (6 bases). Per the germline V gene, CDR1 is SEHNR and CDR2 is FQNEAQ (reference sequence). The ends were cut back, 5 bases at V and 8 bases at J, with 10 bases in the middle. This CDR3 comprises 12 residues. CDR3 in DNA: TGTGCCAGCAGCCCCGGGGGATATGAGCAGTTCTTC. Its translation is CASSPGGYEQFF.

The chain carries TRBV5-1 and TRBJ2-1; D tentatively fits TRBD1 or TRBD2 (7 bases each). V lost 6 bases and J 9 bases, leaving 28 bases between the germline ends. CDR1 and CDR2 from the germline V gene are SGHRS and YFSETQ. This CDR3 comprises 17 residues. The CDR3 bases are TGCGCCAGCAACCCGGGGAGGGTCCAGGGGGATGTTATTGAGCAGTTCTTC. It translates to CASNPGRVQGDVIEQFF. The variable domain in full, with the rest retrieved from reference TRBV5-1 and TRBJ2-1, is KAGVTQTPRYLIKTRGQQVTLSCSPISGHRSVSWYQQTPGQGLQFLFEYFSETQRNKGNFPGRFSGRQFSNSRSEMNVSTLELGDSALYLCASNPGRVQGDVIEQFFGPGTRLTVL.

This chain uses TRBV7-2 with TRBJ2-1, with TRBD1 as a possible D gene (5 bases). The germline gives CDR1 SGHTA, CDR2 FQGNSA. V lost 4 bases and J 12 bases, leaving 13 bases between the germline ends. The CDR3 has 12 residues. CDR3 sequence reads: CASSYVGESQFF. The CDR3 coding sequence is TGTGCCAGCAGCTATGTAGGGGAATCGCAGTTCTTC.

Many counts were recorded for this clonotype. This chain connects TRBV20-1 to TRBJ2-1, with a weak D call TRBD2 (5 bases). Trimming shortened V by 5 bases and J by 2 bases, and 13 bases separated the two germline ends. The CDR3 consists of 14 residues. Germline V gene data show CDR1 as DFQATT and CDR2 as SNEGSKA (reference sequence). The CDR3 protein is CSAQGGSAYNEQFF. CDR3 DNA: TGCAGTGCTCAAGGTGGGAGCGCCTACAATGAGCAGTTCTTC.

This clonotype showed up many times. The chain recombines TRBV28 with TRBJ1-3; D unresolved. The ends were cut back, 2 bases at V and 2 bases at J, with 7 bases in the middle. CDR1 is MDHEN, CDR2 SYDVKM, per germline. The CDR3 is 14 residues long. The CDR3 coding sequence is TGTGCCAGCAGTTTAACGCAGGCTGGAAACACCATATATTTT. This translates into CASSLTQAGNTIYF.

Notes on this clonotype: A much larger clone lies one base from this, so it may be a read error. This rearrangement joins TRBV24-1 to TRBJ1-1, with a possible D match to TRBD1 (6 bases). The CDR3 totals 13 residues. CDR1 and CDR2 (germline): KGHDR, SFDVKD. CDR3 sequence: CPTSSDRNTEAFF. The CDR3 nucleotides read TGTCCCACCAGTTCGGACAGGAACACTGAAGCTTTCTTT.

This clonotype has just one count. The chain links TRBV6-5 to TRBJ2-2, with D hard to call. V dropped 7 bases and J dropped 5 bases, with 14 bases sitting between them. The CDR3 sequence is 14 residues long. Germline V CDR1 and CDR2: MNHEY, SVGAGI. CDR3 in amino acids: CASTIARGTGELFF. For the CDR3, the DNA is TGTGCCAGCACCATAGCAAGAGGTACCGGGGAGCTGTTTTTT.

Concerning this clonotype: One junction end does not reproduce the germline sequence, and a read error may be involved. This chain joins TRBV6-5 and TRBJ1-6; TRBD1 is a possible D gene (5 bases). Germline CDR1 MNHEY, CDR2 SVGAGI. The CDR3 spans 16 residues. The CDR3 nucleotides are TGTGCCAGCAGTTACTACGCCGGGACGGGGAATTCACCCATCCACTTT. It encodes CASSYYAGTGNSPIHF.

A remark on this clonotype: A much larger clone differs from this one at a single base, so this may be a read error. The chain has TRBV6-2 or TRBV6-3 and TRBJ2-1; 13 bases agree with TRBD2. With V trimmed by 6 bases and J by 0 bases, 14 bases remained unmatched. This CDR3 is built from 20 residues. Germline lookup yields CDR1 MNHEY and CDR2 SVGEGT. The CDR3 coding sequence is TGTGCCAGCAGCAAAGGGATGACTAGCGGGAGGCTGAGCTCCTACAATGAGCAGTTCTTC. This codes for CASSKGMTSGRLSSYNEQFF.